This TCR beta chain stems from a study of T-cell reconstitution after alpha-beta-depleted transplantation in children. It was with unique molecular identifiers that the TCRbeta library was prepared. TCRdb processed the PCR reads anew with MiXCR; each CDR3 protein has one entry. The repertoire has about 440,000 distinct CDR3 sequences, approximately 41% of them found once; the top ten carry 27%. The sample holds a few counts of this clonotype. Its antigen is as yet unknown. This CDR3 spans 13 amino acids. Germline V gene data show CDR1 as KGHSH and CDR2 as LQKENI. Trimming pared 3 bases from V and 4 bases from J, leaving 10 bases between. Findings of the study overall: Recipient T cells and thymic progenitors that survived were the source of the high TCRbeta diversity seen at day 60 in some patients. Most T-cell counts and diversity one year after the transplant came from T cells that were newly produced. In patients about two months after transplant, alpha-beta T cells reportedly arose from several hundred expanded graft clones.

The receptor's source is a girl aged 2-10 years with aplastic anemia, due to receive a stem cell transplant. The chain links TRBV18 to TRBJ2-7; the D is unclear. Sequences were derived from PBMCs, sampled before TCRalphabeta/CD19-depleted stem cell transplant. In nucleotides, the CDR3 is TGTGCCAGCTCACCCTTCCCGGGTTACGAGCAGTACTTC. Translated, it gives CASSPFPGYEQYF.